This TCR beta chain emerged from a study of blood T cell repertoires in COVID-19. With V trimmed by 4 bases and J by 4 bases, 6 bases remained unmatched. The CDR3 covers 15 residues. CDR1 SGHNT and CDR2 YYREEE come from the germline V gene (reference sequence). Repertoires were generated with immunoSEQ multiplex PCR, while TCRdb's copy carries only in-frame clones and drops some. The sample lists some 330,000 clones; around nine tenths were seen once. Enrolled during active infection, Seattle patients were then followed longitudinally. The genes are TRBV5-4 and TRBJ1-3, with 9 bases that match TRBD1. The material sequenced was peripheral blood. The sequence was obtained from a woman in her 30s with COVID-19, enrolled during active disease. The CDR3 region is CASSRDRAGGNTIYF. The DNA for the CDR3 is TGTGCCAGCAGCCGGGACAGGGCGGGCGGAAACACCATATATTTT.